The present T cell receptor (beta chain) was sequenced within a study of cytomegalovirus exposure and HLA in healthy donors. Background on the study: The roughly 670 first-cohort repertoires shared a platform with the roughly 130 validation repertoires, as reported in a later analysis.

Regarding this clone: Antigen: not known.

Germline V gene lookup returns CDR1 SNHLY and CDR2 FYNNEI. V lost 5 bases and J lost 4; bases outside the gene matches: 8. CDR3 length: 15 residues. While the first cohort had fewer than 850 subjects, the donors belonged to the separate validation cohort of 120 subjects. The method was immunoSEQ multiplex PCR; TCRdb's version includes in-frame clones alone and lacks a portion of them. The sample lists under 250,000 clones; about 93% were seen once. Whole-study findings and limits: First-cohort TCR clusters tended to co-occur in the roughly 130 validation repertoires, a later analysis found. Altogether, 164 TCR beta chains were recorded as cytomegalovirus-associated.

The genes are TRBV2 and TRBJ1-2; 9 nucleotides match TRBD1. The sequencing sample was made of PBMCs. The sequence came from a woman under 30 in good health and CMV-seronegative. The CDR3 nucleotides read TGTGCCAGCAGTACGGACAGGGGCGTTAGCTATGGCTACACCTTC. It is translated as CASSTDRGVSYGYTF. Supplemented by reference TRBV2 and TRBJ1-2, the full variable domain reads EPEVTQTPSHQVTQMGQEVILRCVPISNHLYFYWYRQILGQKVEFLVSFYNNEISEKSEIFDDQFSVERPDGSNFTLKIRSTKLEDSAMYFCASSTDRGVSYGYTFGSGTRLTVV.